A selection of T cell receptor beta chains follows, all from one sample in a study of vaccination effects on CD4 cells after COVID-19. No antigen has been assigned to these receptors. Clones were sequenced by immunoSEQ multiplex PCR, and TCRdb holds only the in-frame ones, with some missing. The sample has under 85,000 clones, around four fifths seen once. The material sequenced was CD4+ T cells from PBMCs cultured with HCoV-229E spike peptides, taken before COVID-19 vaccination. The receptors come from a human donor who received a COVID-19 vaccine. The CDR3 runs from the conserved cysteine through the conserved F or W. A D gene is named only where the DNA matches it firmly. Clone size, where shown, is once, few, many, or a class for clones that have expanded.

>.|15|TRBV5-1|TRBJ1-1|TRBD1
TGCGCCAGCAGCTTAAGCAGGGGGCTTCGTGCTGAAGCTTTCTTT
CASSLSRGLRAEAFF
>few|14|TRBV10-1|TRBJ1-6|.
TGCGCCAGCAGTGAAAACGGCAATAATTCACCCCTCCACTTT
CASSENGNNSPLHF
>.|14|TRBV4-3|TRBJ1-4|.
TGCGCCAGCAGCCAAGCTCAGGGCTTACGAAAACTGTTTTTT
CASSQAQGLRKLFF
>.|15|TRBV19|TRBJ1-1|.
TGTGCCAGTAGTACAGGACGGACCCTAAATGTTGAAGCTTTCTTT
CASSTGRTLNVEAFF
>.|16|TRBV2|TRBJ2-1|TRBD1
TGTGCCAGCAGATCACAGGGGCTCTTCTCCTACAATGAGCAGTTCTTC
CASRSQGLFSYNEQFF
>.|15|TRBV7-6|TRBJ2-5|TRBD1
TGTGCCAGCAGCGACGCCTGGACAGGGCAAGAGACCCAGTACTTC
CASSDAWTGQETQYF
>.|16|TRBV5-1|TRBJ1-2|TRBD1
TGCGCCAGCAGCCACACAACAGGGGGCGCGAACTATGGCTACACCTTC
CASSHTTGGANYGYTF
>.|16|TRBV7-6|TRBJ2-5|.
TGTGCCAGCAGCCCCGCCGGCAGGGAGTCCCAAGAGACCCAGTACTTC
CASSPAGRESQETQYF
>few|15|TRBV7-3|TRBJ2-3|TRBD2
TGTGCCAGCAGCTTAATGAGCGGGGGGGCATCTACGCAGTATTTT
CASSLMSGGASTQYF
>.|15|TRBV2|TRBJ2-5|.
TGTGCCAGCAGTGTGAGGTCAGGGAGCGGAGAGACCCAGTACTTC
CASSVRSGSGETQYF
>.|16|TRBV24-1|TRBJ2-5|TRBD1
TGTGCCACCAGTGATTATGGACAGGGGAGGGGAGAGACCCAGTACTTC
CATSDYGQGRGETQYF
>.|16|TRBV18|TRBJ2-2|.
TGTGCCAGCTCACCACCCAGGGGCGTTGGCACCGGGGAGCTGTTTTTT
CASSPPRGVGTGELFF
>once|15|TRBV4-1|TRBJ2-1|TRBD2
TGCGCCAGCAGCCAAGCACTAGCGGGGGGGAATGAGCAGTTCTTC
CASSQALAGGNEQFF
>.|14|TRBV7-7|TRBJ2-5|.
TGTGCCAGCAGCTTAGCGGGGGGCGGGGAGACCCAGTACTTC
CASSLAGGGETQYF
>.|14|TRBV28|TRBJ1-1|TRBD1
TGTGCCAGCAGTTTAGGGACAGCGAACACTGAAGCTTTCTTT
CASSLGTANTEAFF
>.|14|TRBV7-2|TRBJ2-3|.
TGTGCCAGCAGCTTAGTGGGTAGCACAGATACGCAGTATTTT
CASSLVGSTDTQYF
>.|12|TRBV24-1|TRBJ2-3|.
TGTGCCACCAGAGGGGCGGCAGATACGCAGTATTTT
CATRGAADTQYF
>.|16|TRBV10-1|TRBJ2-3|.
TGCGCCAGCAGTGGTGGAGGGGTTTATAGCACAGATACGCAGTATTTT
CASSGGGVYSTDTQYF
>.|12|TRBV5-1|TRBJ2-5|TRBD2
TGCGCCAGCAGTCCGGGAGGAGAGACCCAGTACTTC
CASSPGGETQYF
>few|14|TRBV14|TRBJ1-2|TRBD1
TGTGCCAGCAGCCTTCAGACAGGGTCCTATGGCTACACCTTC
CASSLQTGSYGYTF
>once|13|TRBV6-2/TRBV6-3|TRBJ2-3|.
TGTGCCAGCAGTTACTCACGCGGGCGGCTCTCCTATTTT
CASSYSRGRLSYF
>.|15|TRBV4-3|TRBJ1-1|.
TGCGCCAGCAGCCTGCGATGGACAGAGAACACTGAAGCTTTCTTT
CASSLRWTENTEAFF
>.|14|TRBV5-1|TRBJ1-1|.
TGCGCCAGCAGCCAAGGGACGGTGAACACTGAAGCTTTCTTT
CASSQGTVNTEAFF
>.|16|TRBV15|TRBJ1-4|TRBD1
TGTGCCACCAGCAGACAGGGCCAGGGGGCTAATGAAAAACTGTTTTTT
CATSRQGQGANEKLFF
>.|14|TRBV27|TRBJ2-3|.
TGTGCCAGCAGTTTAAGCCGGAGGAGAGATACGCAGTATTTT
CASSLSRRRDTQYF
>.|15|TRBV24-1|TRBJ2-5|TRBD1
TGTGCCACCAGTGATCTCCAGACAGCCCAGGGGGCCCAGTACTTC
CATSDLQTAQGAQYF
>.|14|TRBV30|TRBJ1-4|.
TGTGCCTGGAGTGATGGGGGGGCGAATGAAAAACTGTTTTTT
CAWSDGGANEKLFF
>.|16|TRBV24-1|TRBJ2-5|.
TGTGCCACCAGTGATCCCCGGGCCGGTTCCTTGGAGACCCAGTACTTC
CATSDPRAGSLETQYF
>.|14|TRBV30|TRBJ2-1|TRBD2
TGTGCCTGGGGGAGCGGGGGGGCCTCTGATGAGCAGTTCTTC
CAWGSGGASDEQFF
>.|15|TRBV5-1|TRBJ2-2|.
TGCGCCAGCAGCTTCGGACCCACCGGCGCCGGGGAGCTGTTTTTT
CASSFGPTGAGELFF
>.|15|TRBV28|TRBJ1-1|TRBD1
TGTGCCAGCAGTTTGTCCACAGGGGGGTCGACTGAAGCTTTCTTT
CASSLSTGGSTEAFF
>.|16|TRBV7-2|TRBJ2-1|TRBD1
TGTGCCAGCAGCTTGGTTTCGGGACAGGCCTACAATGAGCAGTTCTTC
CASSLVSGQAYNEQFF
>.|15|TRBV2|TRBJ2-3|TRBD2
TGTGCCAGCGTTTGGGGACTAGCGAGCACAGATACGCAGTATTTT
CASVWGLASTDTQYF
>once|14|TRBV27|TRBJ1-5|.
TGTGCCAGAAAGGGGATAGGGGGTTGGCAGCCCCAGCATTTT
CARKGIGGWQPQHF
>.|13|TRBV5-1|TRBJ1-1|.
TGCGCCAGCAGCTTGTGGGGGGCCCCCGAAGCTTTCTTT
CASSLWGAPEAFF
>.|14|TRBV19|TRBJ1-2|.
TGTGCCAGTAGTACCCAGGGGCGCTTCTATGGCTACACCTTC
CASSTQGRFYGYTF
>.|12|TRBV15|TRBJ1-5|.
TGTGCCACCAGCAGAGATTTTCAGCCCCAGCATTTT
CATSRDFQPQHF
>.|15|TRBV29-1|TRBJ2-1|TRBD2
TGCAGCGTTGAAGATCGTCGGGGGGGGCCCAGGGAGCAGTTCTTC
CSVEDRRGGPREQFF
>.|14|TRBV28|TRBJ1-2|.
TGTGCCAGCAGTTTAACGGGGGGGGAACATGGCTACACCTTC
CASSLTGGEHGYTF
>.|16|TRBV6-6|TRBJ1-2|.
TGTGCCAGCAGTACATACGGGGACACCTTAAACTATGGCTACACCTTC
CASSTYGDTLNYGYTF
>.|15|TRBV2|TRBJ2-2|.
TGTGCCAGCAGTGACACAGGACATAGCACCGGGGAGCTGTTTTTT
CASSDTGHSTGELFF
>.|15|TRBV2|TRBJ1-5|.
TGTGCCAGCAGTGCTGGGCAGGGCTCCAATCAGCCCCAGCATTTT
CASSAGQGSNQPQHF
>.|14|TRBV2|TRBJ1-2|.
TGTGCCAGCAGTGATAACACGATAGGGAATGGCTACACCTTC
CASSDNTIGNGYTF
>.|15|TRBV6-5|TRBJ1-5|.
TGTGCCAGCCGGGGTGGGGCTTTTAGCAATCAGCCCCAGCATTTT
CASRGGAFSNQPQHF
>.|13|TRBV28|TRBJ1-2|.
TGTGCCAGCAGTTTTCCCCCTCGGGATGGCTACACCTTC
CASSFPPRDGYTF
>.|13|TRBV6-5|TRBJ1-1|.
TGTGCCACCCTGGGGACACTGAACACTGAAGCTTTCTTT
CATLGTLNTEAFF
>once|14|TRBV6-2/TRBV6-3|TRBJ2-3|.
TGTGCCAGCAGCCACCGAATGGGTTGGGATACGCAGTATTTT
CASSHRMGWDTQYF
>.|13|TRBV7-3|TRBJ1-1|.
TGTGCCAGCAGCTTATCAGGGGACACTGAAGCTTTCTTT
CASSLSGDTEAFF